The present T cell receptor beta chain was sequenced within a study of blood T cell repertoires in COVID-19. Study-level information: The samples span acute and convalescent COVID-19 from the United States, Italy and Spain. PBMCs, B-cell-depleted T cells, or T cells were the source of the cDNA or gDNA that made up the material.

Per the authors' pipeline: Amplification from reference gene primers served as the basis for estimated nucleated cell counts. Sequenced by immunoSEQ multiplex PCR; TCRdb stores in-frame clones only, minus some. V and J calls and clone size follow that table, whereas D and trimming were derived from the DNA. The sample has about 45,000 clones, 75% to 80% seen once. The germline V and J ends were trimmed by 7 bases and 2 bases, with 14 bases remaining between them. Germline V gene sequence: CDR1 SNHLY, CDR2 FYNNEI. CDR3 length: 14 residues. The clonotype was recovered from a woman in her seventies with acute or convalescent COVID-19. The source material was peripheral blood. V gene TRBV2 combines with J gene TRBJ1-2, with D possibly being TRBD1 (6 bases). The CDR3 loop is CASNKGQGNYGYTF. The CDR3 nucleotides are TGTGCCAGCAATAAAGGGCAGGGGAACTATGGCTACACCTTC.